This entry concerns a single T cell receptor beta chain. The antigen is not known. The assay was immunoSEQ multiplex PCR, and TCRdb's table has in-frame clones only and misses some. Among tens of thousands of clones, about 92% were seen once, and the ten largest hold less than 3.5%. This sample stems from a study of T cell clones after liver transplantation. About the research overall: Third-party-reactive TCRbeta sequences from pre-transplant mixed lymphocyte reactions served as antigen-independent comparators. Overall study findings and caveats: Circulating graft-donor-reactive CD4 TCRbeta sequences fell significantly post-transplant in most of the 8 subjects.

The source is a human donor who received a liver transplant. Sequences were derived from CD4+ T cells from blood, sampled before liver transplant.

This chain's CDR3 is CASSVALDTQYF. DNA for the CDR3: TGTGCCAGCAGCGTAGCTCTTGATACGCAGTATTTT. V is TRBV9 and J is TRBJ2-3; no clear D gene. V gave up 0 bases and J gave up 6 bases, with 5 bases separating them. The CDR3 is made up of 12 amino acids. The V gene's germline CDR1 is SGDLS and CDR2 YYNGEE.